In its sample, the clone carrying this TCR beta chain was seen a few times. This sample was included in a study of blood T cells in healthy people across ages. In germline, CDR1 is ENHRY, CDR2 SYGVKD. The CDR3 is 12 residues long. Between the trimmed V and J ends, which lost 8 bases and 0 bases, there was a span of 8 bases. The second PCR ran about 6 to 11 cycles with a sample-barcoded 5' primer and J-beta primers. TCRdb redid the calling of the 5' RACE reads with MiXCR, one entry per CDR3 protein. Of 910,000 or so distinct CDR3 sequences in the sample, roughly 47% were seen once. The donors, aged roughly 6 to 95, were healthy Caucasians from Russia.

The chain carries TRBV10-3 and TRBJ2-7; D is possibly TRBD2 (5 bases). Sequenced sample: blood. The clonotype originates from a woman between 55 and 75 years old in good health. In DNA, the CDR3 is TGTGCCATCGCGGACTCCTCCTACGAGCAGTACTTC. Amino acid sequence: CAIADSSYEQYF.